This entry is about one TCR beta chain. This CDR3 has 13 residues. The germline CDR1 and CDR2 sequences are KGHSH and LQKENI. J lost 8 bases, V lost 5 bases, and 4 bases had no gene match. The sample originates from a study of T-cell reconstitution after alpha-beta-depleted transplantation in children. Unique molecular identifiers were incorporated into the prepared TCRbeta library. TCRdb re-called the PCR reads through MiXCR, storing one row per CDR3 protein. Of nearly 400,000 distinct CDR3 sequences listed, roughly 22% are singletons. The J gene is TRBJ1-4, the V gene TRBV18, with 8 bases that match TRBD1. This TCR was sampled from a human donor who donated a stem cell graft to a child with acute myeloid leukemia. Material: PBMCs from the stem cell graft donor, obtained from the stem cell graft. The CDR3 reads CASSTGQAEKLFF. CDR3 nucleotides: TGTGCCAGCTCAACGGGACAGGCCGAAAAACTGTTTTTT.